Below, 30 T cell receptor beta chains from the same sample are listed, as sequenced in a study of response to subunit inactivated influenza vaccine (dated by TCRdb to between 2018 and 2020). The method was RT-PCR. The instrument given in TCRdb is Illumina HiSeq 2500. The public reads were quality trimmed at Q25 with fastp and then assembled into clones with MiXCR by TCRdb, keeping productive beta chains. Duplicate CDR3 protein sequences are folded into a single record with the most common DNA and genes. Here the sample has about 520,000 distinct CDR3 sequences; 7.2% occur a single time. Over 10% of the sample is taken by the ten largest. Here the sequenced sample was PBMCs from blood, taken about 24 months after vaccination. The receptors derive from a man aged 50-75 years who received an inactivated influenza vaccine. Donor details come from another sample of the same person, matched by shared clones.

This clonotype was seen a single time. The chain has TRBV7-2 and TRBJ2-7; D is perhaps TRBD2 (6 bases). V shed 3 bases and J shed 13 bases, with 22 bases lying between them. Germline CDR1 is SGHTA and CDR2 is FQGNSA. This CDR3 is built from 14 residues. The CDR3 bases are TGTGCCAGCAGCTTGGGGGACTCCCTTTACGAGCGATACTTC. Translating it yields CASSLGDSLYERYF.

The rearrangement uses TRBV6-5 and TRBJ2-7, with D possibly matching TRBD2 (8 bases). Germline CDR1 is MNHEY and CDR2 is SVGAGI. The CDR3 totals 12 residues. V was pared by 7 bases and J by 9 bases, with 16 bases between. The CDR3 DNA follows: TGTGCCAGCAAAGGGGGCGCGGGGGGGCAGTACTTC. Amino acids: CASKGGAGGQYF.

The genes are TRBV20-1 and TRBJ2-1, with 9 bases lining up with TRBD2. The V gene's germline CDR1 is DFQATT and CDR2 SNEGSKA (reference sequence). The CDR3 spans 14 residues. The V segment lost 5 bases and the J segment 5 bases; nucleotides outside the gene matches: 7. The CDR3 loop reads CSAEYGTSNNEQFF. As DNA, the CDR3 is TGCAGTGCTGAGTACGGGACTAGCAACAATGAGCAGTTCTTC.

This clonotype has a handful of counts. The V and J genes are TRBV7-3 and TRBJ2-1; 8 bases match TRBD1. Germline lookup yields CDR1 SGHTA and CDR2 FQGTGA. Unmatched junction bases numbered 3, after V lost 5 bases and J lost 6 bases. The CDR3 has 13 amino acids. This CDR3 reads CASSATGVNEQFF. The CDR3 DNA sequence: TGTGCCAGCAGCGCGACAGGGGTCAATGAGCAGTTCTTC.

Ten or more counts support this clonotype. The CDR3 DNA is TGTGCCAGCAGTTTTAGTGAATTGAACACTGAAGCTTTCTTT. Translation: CASSFSELNTEAFF. The genes are TRBV28 and TRBJ1-1; D gene uncertain. CDR1 and CDR2 from the germline V gene are MDHEN and SYDVKM. Trimming stripped 3 bases from V and 0 bases from J, with 8 bases between. The CDR3 is 14 amino acids.

The rearrangement links TRBV2 to TRBJ1-2, with D possibly TRBD1 on 6 matching bases. The CDR3 covers 12 residues. CDR1 is SNHLY and CDR2 is FYNNEI in the germline V gene. With 3 bases removed from V and 8 bases from J, the gap between germline ends came to 10 bases. The CDR3 reads CASSEVGGGYTF. The CDR3 nucleotides are TGTGCCAGCAGTGAGGTGGGGGGCGGCTACACCTTC.

This clonotype came up a few times. This rearrangement joins TRBV20-1 to TRBJ2-7; D possibly corresponds to TRBD2 (6 bases). V shed 4 bases and J shed 2 bases, with 15 bases lying between them. This CDR3 has 14 amino acids. The germline V gene has CDR1 DFQATT and CDR2 SNEGSKA (reference sequence). CDR3: CSATKSGLPYEQYF. CDR3 coding DNA: TGCAGTGCTACGAAAAGCGGGCTACCCTACGAGCAGTACTTC.

This clonotype has only one observation. The genes are TRBV5-6 and TRBJ2-1; TRBD2 matches 7 bases. Trimming took 2 bases from V and 7 from J; bases not matched to a gene: 9. The length of the CDR3 is 15 residues. Per germline, CDR1 SGHDT and CDR2 YYEEEE. CDR3 loop: CASSFGPGRANEQFF. CDR3 DNA sequence: TGTGCCAGCAGCTTCGGCCCGGGGAGGGCGAATGAGCAGTTCTTC. Supplemented by reference TRBV5-6 and TRBJ2-1, the full variable domain reads DAGVTQSPTHLIKTRGQQVTLRCSPKSGHDTVSWYQQALGQGPQFIFQYYEEEERQRGNFPDRFSGHQFPNYSSELNVNALLLGDSALYLCASSFGPGRANEQFFGPGTRLTVL.

This clonotype was seen more than once but under ten times. The rearrangement joins TRBV4-3 to TRBJ2-5; 7 bases fit TRBD1. The junction had 7 bases not matched to a gene; V was cut back by 1 base and J by 5 bases. The CDR3 covers 15 residues. Germline values: CDR1 LGHNA, CDR2 YSLEER. CDR3 in DNA: TGCGCCAGCAGCCAAGCCCCGGGACAGCAGGAGACCCAGTACTTC. It encodes CASSQAPGQQETQYF.

V and J are TRBV27 and TRBJ1-1; D gene unclear. The germline gives CDR1 MNHEY, CDR2 SMNVEV (reference sequence). The CDR3 runs 14 residues. The ends were cut back, 1 base at V and 2 bases at J, with 8 bases in the middle. In nucleotides, the CDR3 is TGTGCCAGCAGTTTATATGGCTCCAACACTGAAGCTTTCTTT. Protein product: CASSLYGSNTEAFF.

Concerning this clonotype itself: A much larger clone lies a single base off, so this may be a read error. V gene TRBV2 combines with J gene TRBJ2-2; no clear D. Germline V CDR1 and CDR2: SNHLY, FYNNEI. The CDR3 consists of 12 residues. Between the trimmed V and J ends, which lost 1 base and 7 bases, there was a span of 4 bases. The CDR3 sequence is CASSEGSGELFF. For the CDR3, the DNA is TGTGCCAGCAGTGAAGGGAGCGGGGAGCTGTTTTTT.

The CDR3 here is CASSFSSPNEQFF. For the CDR3, the DNA is TGTGCCAGCAGCTTTTCTAGCCCCAATGAGCAGTTCTTC. V gene TRBV5-8 combines with J gene TRBJ2-1; D possibly corresponds to TRBD2 (5 bases). V lost 2 bases and J 6 bases, leaving 9 bases between the germline ends. CDR3 length: 13 amino acids. Germline CDR1 reads SGHTS; CDR2 reads YDEGEE.

This chain uses TRBV6-1 with TRBJ1-1; D uncertain. Deletions cut 5 bases from V and 6 bases from J, with 13 bases between. This CDR3 has 13 amino acids. Germline lookup yields CDR1 MNHNS and CDR2 SASEGT. CDR3: CASSMRRESEAFF. The CDR3 coding sequence is TGTGCCAGCAGTATGAGACGGGAGTCTGAAGCTTTCTTT.

This clonotype was seen many times. The chain has TRBV5-1 and TRBJ2-4; TRBD2 matches 12 bases. Trimming cost V 3 bases and J 6 bases; bases outside gene matches: 7. CDR3 length equals 16 residues. Germline CDR1 and CDR2: SGHRS and YFSETQ. CDR3 DNA sequence: TGCGCCAGCAGCTGGGCTAGCGGGGGGGCCTCAAACATTCAGTACTTC. This codes for CASSWASGGASNIQYF.

In its sample, this clonotype was seen many times. The rearrangement uses TRBV10-3 and TRBJ1-2; TRBD1 agrees at 7 bases. The CDR3 contains 14 residues. With 3 bases clipped from V and 4 bases from J, the junction kept 5 bases outside the gene matches. CDR1 ENHRY and CDR2 SYGVKD come from the germline V gene. For the CDR3, the DNA is TGTGCCATCAGTGATAAGGGACAGCCCTATGGCTACACCTTC. Residues: CAISDKGQPYGYTF.

This clonotype was picked up many times. J is TRBJ2-3 and V is TRBV3-1; D is unclear. V lost 1 base and J lost 4, with 9 bases in between. The germline V gene encodes CDR1 LGHDT and CDR2 YNNKEL (reference sequence). This CDR3 has 14 residues. The CDR3 loop is CASSQGRTSDTQYF. The CDR3 nucleotides are TGTGCCAGCAGCCAAGGGAGAACTTCAGATACGCAGTATTTT.

The chain recombines TRBV20-1 with TRBJ2-5; 8 bases fit TRBD1. The length of the CDR3 is 14 residues. Germline V gene lookup returns CDR1 DFQATT and CDR2 SNEGSKA (reference sequence). V lost 2 bases and J lost 5; bases outside the gene matches: 7. Here the CDR3 DNA reads TGCAGTGCTAGAAAACAGGGGGTGATGGAGACCCAGTACTTC. Its translation: CSARKQGVMETQYF.

CDR3 in DNA: TGTGCCAGCAGCCGATGGCTTGGGGAGACCCAGTACTTC. Translating gives CASSRWLGETQYF. The chain uses TRBV14 and TRBJ2-5; no definite D call. The germline V gene encodes CDR1 SGHDN and CDR2 FVKESK. V lost 4 bases to trimming and J lost 5 bases, with 11 bases between them. The CDR3 covers 13 residues.

This clonotype was seen only a few times. The chain combines TRBV3-1 with TRBJ2-1; D unclear. The CDR3 runs 13 residues. Germline V lookup: CDR1 LGHDT, CDR2 YNNKEL (reference sequence). V was pared by 2 bases and J by 4 bases, with 6 bases between. CDR3 loop: CASSQFLYNEQFF. The CDR3 DNA sequence: TGTGCCAGCAGCCAATTTTTATACAATGAGCAGTTCTTC.

V and J are TRBV9 and TRBJ2-6; tentatively, D is TRBD1 (6 bases). CDR1 SGDLS and CDR2 YYNGEE come from the germline V gene. V was pared by 3 bases and J by 0 bases, with 10 bases between. The CDR3 sequence is 16 residues long. CDR3 nucleotide sequence: TGTGCCAGCAGCGGCGGACAGAGCTCTGGGGCCAACGTCCTGACTTTC. It yields the protein CASSGGQSSGANVLTF.

The CDR3 DNA reads as TGTGCCAGCAGCTCCCTGGCCGAGATGAACACTGAAGCTTTCTTT. It yields the protein CASSSLAEMNTEAFF. The gene calls are TRBV3-1 and TRBJ1-1; the D is unclear. Germline V gene sequence: CDR1 LGHDT, CDR2 YNNKEL (reference sequence). This CDR3 contains 15 residues. V lost 5 bases to trimming and J lost 0 bases, with 13 bases between them.

This clonotype was recorded a few times. V and J are TRBV6-2 or TRBV6-3 and TRBJ1-5, with D tentatively TRBD1 (6 bases). Trimming removed 2 bases at V and 0 bases at J, with 14 bases between. The CDR3 is 17 residues long. Germline V lookup: CDR1 MNHEY, CDR2 SVGEGT. In DNA, the CDR3 is TGTGCCAGCAGTTACCCAACAGGGCTGGGTAGCAATCAGCCCCAGCATTTT. It encodes CASSYPTGLGSNQPQHF.

The rearrangement joins TRBV2 to TRBJ1-1; 11 bases agree with TRBD1. Per the germline V gene, CDR1 is SNHLY and CDR2 is FYNNEI. The CDR3 covers 14 residues. V shed 7 bases, J shed 2 bases, and the junction held 3 bases outside the gene matches. This CDR3 reads CASKGTGGNTEAFF. The CDR3 bases are TGTGCCAGCAAAGGGACAGGGGGAAACACTGAAGCTTTCTTT. Drawing the rest from reference TRBV2 and TRBJ1-1, the complete variable domain is EPEVTQTPSHQVTQMGQEVILRCVPISNHLYFYWYRQILGQKVEFLVSFYNNEISEKSEIFDDQFSVERPDGSNFTLKIRSTKLEDSAMYFCASKGTGGNTEAFFGQGTRLTVV.

Only a few counts were recorded for this clonotype. The DNA of the CDR3 is TGTGCCAGCAGCTTTAGAGCGGGGGGTAGCACAGATACGCAGTATTTT. It translates to CASSFRAGGSTDTQYF. This chain uses TRBV7-2 with TRBJ2-3, with TRBD2 matching over 9 bases. The CDR3 is 16 amino acids. V lost 3 bases, J lost 0 bases, and 4 bases stayed unmatched. Germline CDR1 is SGHTA and CDR2 is FQGNSA.

This clonotype was seen only a few times. This chain joins TRBV20-1 and TRBJ2-5; D gene ambiguous. Trimming took off 3 bases at V and 5 bases at J, with 19 bases between the two ends. Germline values: CDR1 DFQATT, CDR2 SNEGSKA (reference sequence). This CDR3 spans 15 amino acids. CDR3 protein: CSASFGPGALETQYF. Written as DNA, the CDR3 is TGCAGTGCTAGTTTTGGCCCCGGAGCGTTGGAGACCCAGTACTTC.

The gene calls are TRBV5-1 and TRBJ1-1; D uncertain. The germline V and J ends were trimmed by 0 bases and 1 base, with 7 bases remaining between them. CDR3 length equals 14 residues. The germline gives CDR1 SGHRS, CDR2 YFSETQ. In nucleotides, the CDR3 is TGCGCCAGCAGCTTGGGACCCAGGAACACTGAAGCTTTCTTT. Its protein product is CASSLGPRNTEAFF.

This clonotype occurred many times. V and J are TRBV12-3 or TRBV12-4 and TRBJ2-5; D is tentatively TRBD1 or TRBD2 (5 bases each). The CDR3 is made up of 14 amino acids. V shed 1 base and J shed 7 bases, with 13 bases lying between them. The CDR3 protein is CASSLGLNGATQYF. In DNA, the CDR3 is TGTGCCAGCAGTTTAGGCCTTAACGGGGCGACCCAGTACTTC.

The chain recombines TRBV5-4 with TRBJ2-3; the match to TRBD2 covers 12 bases. V shed 5 bases, J shed 3 bases, and the junction held 10 bases outside the gene matches. This CDR3 spans 17 amino acids. The germline V gene encodes CDR1 SGHNT and CDR2 YYREEE (reference sequence). The CDR3 DNA sequence: TGTGCCAGCAGACGGACTAGCGGGATGGCCGGTACAGATACGCAGTATTTT. It translates to CASRRTSGMAGTDTQYF.

This clonotype has a handful of counts. CDR3 amino acids: CSARDRGLAEKLFF. Here the CDR3 DNA reads TGCAGTGCTCGGGACAGGGGGCTCGCTGAAAAACTGTTTTTT. The rearrangement uses TRBV20-1 and TRBJ1-4, with TRBD1 identical over 12 bases. Germline CDR1 reads DFQATT; CDR2 reads SNEGSKA (reference sequence). This CDR3 contains 14 residues. Losses at the gene ends were 5 bases for V and 7 bases for J; bases not matched to a gene: 5.

In its sample, this clonotype was seen a few times. V and J are TRBV15 and TRBJ1-4; D not resolved. The CDR3 loop spans 15 amino acids. The V gene lost 5 bases and the J gene lost 0 bases, with 10 bases spanning the gap. The germline gives CDR1 LNHNV, CDR2 YYDKDF (reference sequence). Here the CDR3 DNA reads TGTGCCACCAGCGGAGGATATGCAACTAATGAAAAACTGTTTTTT. Residues: CATSGGYATNEKLFF.